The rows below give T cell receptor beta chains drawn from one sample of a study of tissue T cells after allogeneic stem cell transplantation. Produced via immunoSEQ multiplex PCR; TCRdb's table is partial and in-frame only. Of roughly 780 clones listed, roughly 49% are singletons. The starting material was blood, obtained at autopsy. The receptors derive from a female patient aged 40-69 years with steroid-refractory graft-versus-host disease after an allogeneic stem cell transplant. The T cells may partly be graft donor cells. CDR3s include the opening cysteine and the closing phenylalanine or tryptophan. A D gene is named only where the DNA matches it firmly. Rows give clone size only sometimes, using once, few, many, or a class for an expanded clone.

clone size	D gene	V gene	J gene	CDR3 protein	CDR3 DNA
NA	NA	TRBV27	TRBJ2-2	CASRTGFDTGELFF	TGTGCCAGCCGAACAGGGTTCGACACCGGGGAGCTGTTTTTT
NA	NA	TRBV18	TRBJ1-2	CASSPNYGYTF	TGTGCCAGCTCCCCTAACTATGGCTACACCTTC
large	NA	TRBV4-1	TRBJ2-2	CASSLSESNTGELFF	TGCGCCAGCAGCCTGTCAGAATCGAACACCGGGGAGCTGTTTTTT
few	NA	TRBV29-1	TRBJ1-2	CSVVGTNYGYTF	TGCAGCGTTGTGGGGACTAACTATGGCTACACCTTC
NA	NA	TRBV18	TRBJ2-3	CASRRTDTQYF	TGTGCCAGCAGACGCACAGATACGCAGTATTTT
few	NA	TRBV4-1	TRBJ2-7	CASSQDPRYEQYF	TGCGCCAGCAGCCAAGATCCGCGCTACGAGCAGTACTTC
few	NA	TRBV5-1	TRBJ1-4	CASSLDGFNEKLFF	TGCGCCAGCAGCTTGGACGGGTTTAATGAAAAACTGTTTTTT
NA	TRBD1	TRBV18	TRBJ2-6	CASSLYFDRAPIGANVLTF	TGTGCCAGCTCACTTTATTTCGACAGGGCCCCGATTGGGGCCAACGTCCTGACTTTC
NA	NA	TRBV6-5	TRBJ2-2	CASSSGLPTGELFF	TGTGCCAGCAGTTCGGGACTCCCCACCGGGGAGCTGTTTTTT
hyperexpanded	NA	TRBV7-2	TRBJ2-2	CASSPRWEAAGELFF	TGTGCCAGCAGCCCCCGTTGGGAGGCCGCTGGGGAGCTGTTTTTT
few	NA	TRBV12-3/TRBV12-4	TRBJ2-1	CASSLVGGDEQFF	TGTGCCAGCAGTTTAGTCGGAGGGGATGAGCAGTTCTTC
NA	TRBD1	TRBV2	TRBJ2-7	CASSGTGVEQYF	TGTGCCAGCAGTGGGACAGGGGTCGAGCAGTACTTC
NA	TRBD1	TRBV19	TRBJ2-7	CASSISGTGLGEQYF	TGTGCCAGTAGTATATCGGGGACAGGGCTCGGCGAGCAGTACTTC
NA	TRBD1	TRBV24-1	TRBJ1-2	CATSAWEGQIHGYTF	TGTGCCACCAGTGCCTGGGAGGGACAGATCCATGGCTACACCTTC
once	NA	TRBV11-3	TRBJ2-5	CASSPGLLKGTQYF	TGTGCCAGCAGCCCCGGACTCCTGAAAGGGACCCAGTACTTC
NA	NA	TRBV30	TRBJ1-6	CAWSALPGRWNSPLHF	TGTGCCTGGAGTGCACTCCCCGGCAGATGGAATTCACCCCTCCACTTT
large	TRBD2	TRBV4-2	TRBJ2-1	CASSQRTSGGRNEQFF	TGTGCCAGCAGCCAACGGACTAGCGGGGGGAGGAATGAGCAGTTCTTC
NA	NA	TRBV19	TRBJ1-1	CASSKVVMNTEAFF	TGTGCCAGTAGTAAAGTGGTGATGAACACTGAAGCTTTCTTT
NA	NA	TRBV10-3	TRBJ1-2	CAISDSRGYGYTF	TGTGCCATCAGTGACTCCCGGGGTTATGGCTACACCTTC
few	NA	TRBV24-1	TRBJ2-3	CATNNGFADTQYF	TGTGCCACCAACAACGGGTTCGCAGATACGCAGTATTTT
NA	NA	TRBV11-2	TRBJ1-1	CASSSRGGNTEAFF	TGTGCCAGCAGCTCCCGCGGGGGTAACACTGAAGCTTTCTTT
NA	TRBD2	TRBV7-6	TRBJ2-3	CASSLVRGLTSTDTQYF	TGTGCCAGCAGCTTAGTGCGGGGACTAACTAGCACAGATACGCAGTATTTT
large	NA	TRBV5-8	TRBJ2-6	CASVWSGANVLTF	TGTGCCAGCGTTTGGTCGGGGGCCAACGTCCTGACTTTC
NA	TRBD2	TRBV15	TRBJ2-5	CATSRDSLAGGWGTQYF	TGTGCCACCAGCAGAGATTCGCTAGCGGGGGGCTGGGGGACCCAGTACTTC
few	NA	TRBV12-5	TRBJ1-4	CASGLGQGKEKLFF	TGTGCTAGTGGTTTAGGGCAGGGAAAGGAAAAACTGTTTTTT
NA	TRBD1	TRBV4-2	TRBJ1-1	CASSHGQGIANTEAFF	TGTGCCAGCAGCCATGGACAGGGGATCGCGAACACTGAAGCTTTCTTT
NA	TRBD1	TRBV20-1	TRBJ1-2	CSASRVRGNYGYTF	TGCAGTGCTAGTCGGGTCAGGGGGAACTATGGCTACACCTTC
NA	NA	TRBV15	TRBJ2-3	CATSRQPVDTQYF	TGTGCCACCAGCCGGCAGCCCGTGGATACGCAGTATTTT
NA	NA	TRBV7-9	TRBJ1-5	CASSLASQPQHF	TGTGCCAGCAGCTTAGCGTCCCAGCCCCAGCATTTT
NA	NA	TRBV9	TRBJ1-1	CASSVDGVHTEAFF	TGTGCCAGCAGCGTAGACGGGGTACACACTGAAGCTTTCTTT
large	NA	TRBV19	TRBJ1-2	CASSIGGHYGYTF	TGTGCCAGTAGTATCGGTGGGCACTATGGCTACACCTTC
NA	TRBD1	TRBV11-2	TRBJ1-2	CASSLDPGQVYGYTF	TGTGCCAGCAGCTTAGACCCAGGACAGGTCTATGGCTACACCTTC
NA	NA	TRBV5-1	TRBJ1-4	CASSLTGAANEKLFF	TGCGCCAGCAGCTTAACGGGGGCAGCTAATGAAAAACTGTTTTTT
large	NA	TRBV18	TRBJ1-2	CASSPNSLSYGYTF	TGTGCCAGCTCACCTAACAGCCTTTCCTATGGCTACACCTTC
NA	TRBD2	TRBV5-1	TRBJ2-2	CASSGLAGVVGELFF	TGCGCCAGCAGCGGGCTAGCGGGAGTAGTCGGGGAGCTGTTTTTT
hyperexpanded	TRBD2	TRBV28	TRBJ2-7	CASSLGLAGMEQYF	TGTGCCAGCAGTTTGGGACTAGCGGGGATGGAGCAGTACTTC
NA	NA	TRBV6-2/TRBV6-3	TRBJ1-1	CASSYERELDWVGNTEAFF	TGTGCCAGCAGTTACGAACGGGAACTTGATTGGGTGGGGAACACTGAAGCTTTCTTT
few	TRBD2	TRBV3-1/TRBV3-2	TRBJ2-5	CASSQLAGETQYF	TGTGCCAGCAGCCAACTAGCGGGAGAGACCCAGTACTTC
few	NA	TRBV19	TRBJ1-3	CASGVPGNTIYF	TGTGCCAGTGGGGTGCCTGGAAACACCATATATTTT
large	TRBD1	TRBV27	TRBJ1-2	CASSFLGQAGGYTF	TGTGCCAGCAGTTTCTTGGGACAGGCAGGCGGCTACACCTTC
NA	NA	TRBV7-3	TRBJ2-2	CASSLTNTGELFF	TGTGCCAGCAGCTTAACTAACACCGGGGAGCTGTTTTTT